This record concerns one TCR beta chain sequence. The antigen is unknown. These data belong to a study of OX40 agonist ivuxolimab in advanced cancers. Study background: Patients received intravenous ivuxolimab every 2 weeks at 0.01 to 10 mg/kg.

General study points: Blood T cells, both CD4+ and CD8+, expanded clonally by week 6 at 0.1 to 3.0 mg/kg. Some nonresponders additionally presented with little normalized T-cell clonal expansion.

CDR3 length equals 16 residues. From germline, CDR1 is SNHLY and CDR2 FYNNEI. V gave up 0 bases and J gave up 3 bases, with 15 bases separating them. Profiling relied on immunoSEQ multiplex PCR, and the TCRdb table lists in-frame clones only, not all of them. The sample has tens of thousands of clones, nearly 90% seen once. The source was CD4+ or CD8+ T cells sorted from blood, collected in a trial of the OX40 agonist ivuxolimab. The chain uses TRBV2 and TRBJ2-7; D gene ambiguous. This receptor was identified in an adult with an advanced solid tumor such as melanoma, head and neck, liver or kidney cancer. The CDR3 spells CASSEAPGPPGYEQYF. In nucleotides, the CDR3 is TGTGCCAGCAGTGAAGCCCCGGGCCCCCCTGGCTACGAGCAGTACTTC.